This is a list of T cell receptor beta chains from one sample in a study of blood T cell repertoires in COVID-19. Sequencing was performed with immunoSEQ multiplex PCR; in TCRdb, only in-frame clones are kept and a portion is missing. In the table there are about 270,000 clones, about 90% of which are singletons. The sample consisted of PBMCs or T cells enriched from blood (not recorded which). These TCRs come from a woman aged 30 to 39 with acute COVID-19. Both conserved end residues are trimmed from each CDR3. A D gene is named only where the DNA matches it firmly.

d_gene: TRBD2
j_gene: TRBJ2-1
v_gene: TRBV28
CDR3aa: ASSPPTWGGTYNEQF

d_gene: -
j_gene: TRBJ1-3
v_gene: TRBV7-9
CDR3aa: ASSNPGERRSSGNTIY

d_gene: TRBD2
j_gene: TRBJ2-1
v_gene: TRBV25-1
CDR3aa: ASSGPGLAGVAYNEQF

d_gene: TRBD2
j_gene: TRBJ2-3
v_gene: TRBV5-1
CDR3aa: ASSLEPSGSLTDTQY

d_gene: -
j_gene: TRBJ2-4
v_gene: TRBV2
CDR3aa: ASSGAGQRNIQY

d_gene: -
j_gene: TRBJ2-7
v_gene: TRBV28
CDR3aa: ASSLFFRLTSEVGYEQY

d_gene: TRBD1
j_gene: TRBJ2-7
v_gene: TRBV30
CDR3aa: AWGTGILRWQY

d_gene: -
j_gene: TRBJ2-2
v_gene: TRBV27
CDR3aa: ASSLARHLTGELF

d_gene: -
j_gene: TRBJ2-1
v_gene: TRBV7-9
CDR3aa: ASSLTSLAWLGEQF

d_gene: TRBD2
j_gene: TRBJ2-1
v_gene: TRBV2
CDR3aa: ASSEEGTSRNEQF

d_gene: -
j_gene: TRBJ2-1
v_gene: TRBV6-5
CDR3aa: ASTPRSSYNEQF

d_gene: -
j_gene: TRBJ2-1
v_gene: TRBV28
CDR3aa: ATYRSGRVEQF

d_gene: TRBD2
j_gene: TRBJ2-3
v_gene: TRBV18
CDR3aa: ASSPYEASGASTDTQY

d_gene: TRBD1
j_gene: TRBJ2-1
v_gene: TRBV2
CDR3aa: ASRGQGAAIEQF

d_gene: -
j_gene: TRBJ1-3
v_gene: TRBV28
CDR3aa: ASSLPQGSSGNTIY

d_gene: TRBD2
j_gene: TRBJ2-2
v_gene: TRBV6-8
CDR3aa: ASLPGLAPTGELF

d_gene: TRBD2
j_gene: TRBJ2-1
v_gene: TRBV24-1
CDR3aa: ATSDASGTSVDYEQF

d_gene: -
j_gene: TRBJ2-3
v_gene: TRBV5-1
CDR3aa: ASSMGGSTDTQY

d_gene: TRBD2
j_gene: TRBJ2-1
v_gene: TRBV7-6
CDR3aa: ASSLRLAGAYNEQF

d_gene: -
j_gene: TRBJ2-7
v_gene: TRBV7-8
CDR3aa: ASSHGRGGYEQY

d_gene: -
j_gene: TRBJ2-3
v_gene: TRBV14
CDR3aa: ASSQLARDTQY

d_gene: -
j_gene: TRBJ1-1
v_gene: TRBV19
CDR3aa: ASSMLRGKAF